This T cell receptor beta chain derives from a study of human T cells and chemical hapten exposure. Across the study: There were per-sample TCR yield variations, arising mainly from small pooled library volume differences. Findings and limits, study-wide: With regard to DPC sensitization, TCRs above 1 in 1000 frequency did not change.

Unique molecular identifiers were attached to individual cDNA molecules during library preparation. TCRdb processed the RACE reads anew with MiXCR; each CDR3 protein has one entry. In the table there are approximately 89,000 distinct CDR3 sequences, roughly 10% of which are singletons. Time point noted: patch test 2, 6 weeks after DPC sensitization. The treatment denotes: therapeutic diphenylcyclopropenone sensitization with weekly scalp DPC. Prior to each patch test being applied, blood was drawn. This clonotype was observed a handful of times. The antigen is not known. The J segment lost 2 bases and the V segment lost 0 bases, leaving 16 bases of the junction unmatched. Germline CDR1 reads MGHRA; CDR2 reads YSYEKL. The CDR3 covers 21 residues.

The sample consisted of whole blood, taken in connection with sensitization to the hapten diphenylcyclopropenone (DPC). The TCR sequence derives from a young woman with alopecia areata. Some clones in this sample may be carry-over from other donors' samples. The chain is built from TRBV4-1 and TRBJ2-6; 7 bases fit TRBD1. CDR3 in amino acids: CASSQEWSGTALTAGANVLTF. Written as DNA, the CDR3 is TGCGCCAGCAGCCAAGAGTGGTCAGGGACAGCCCTCACGGCTGGGGCCAACGTCCTGACTTTC.